This passage covers 21 T cell receptor beta chains from one sample sequenced in a study of T cells in Graves' hyperthyroidism and ophthalmopathy. Researchers took RNA transcripts and amplified the TCR beta CDR3 regions from them. When the TCR CDR3 underwent first-round RT-PCR, the HTBI primer set was used. TCRdb called the multiplex PCR reads again in MiXCR, with one record for every CDR3 protein. Seen here are more than 300,000 distinct CDR3 sequences, around 13% observed once, and the top ten hold 20%. Sample: blood. These receptors all stem from a woman younger than 45 with Graves' ophthalmopathy.

This clonotype was counted many times. V usage is TRBV6-1 and J usage is TRBJ1-1; perhaps TRBD1 as D (5 bases). CDR3 length: 15 residues. Between the trimmed V and J ends, which lost 4 bases and 4 bases, there was a span of 16 bases. Germline values: CDR1 MNHNS, CDR2 SASEGT. The CDR3 DNA reads as TGTGCCAGCAGTGGCCGGGGCCCAGGGCGCACTGAAGCTTTCTTT. Its translation: CASSGRGPGRTEAFF.

This clonotype came up a few times. The V gene is TRBV5-6, the J gene TRBJ1-2; 7 nucleotides line up with TRBD1. Germline CDR1 SGHDT, CDR2 YYEEEE. CDR3 length: 14 residues. After removal of 1 base from V and 4 bases from J, the junction contained 4 bases not matched to a gene. The CDR3 bases are TGTGCCAGCAGCTTGATTAGACAGGGCTATGGCTACACCTTC. It specifies CASSLIRQGYGYTF.

This clonotype occurred a few times. This may arise from a read error, as a much more abundant clone is one base away. The V call is TRBV2, the J call TRBJ1-5; TRBD1 is a possible D gene (6 bases). Trimming stripped 6 bases from V and 5 bases from J, with 14 bases between. CDR3 length: 14 residues. Germline lookup yields CDR1 SNHLY and CDR2 FYNNEI. The CDR3 nucleotides read TGTGCCAGCAGCGCCCAAGAGGGGGATCAGCCCCAGCATTTT. It translates to CASSAQEGDQPQHF. Complete variable domain (other parts from reference TRBV2 and TRBJ1-5): EPEVTQTPSHQVTQMGQEVILRCVPISNHLYFYWYRQILGQKVEFLVSFYNNEISEKSEIFDDQFSVERPDGSNFTLKIRSTKLEDSAMYFCASSAQEGDQPQHFGDGTRLSIL.

The table lists this clonotype with many counts. This chain links TRBV27 with TRBJ2-7, with 7 bases aligning to TRBD2. Germline lookup yields CDR1 MNHEY and CDR2 SMNVEV (reference sequence). This CDR3 spans 16 amino acids. V was pared by 3 bases and J by 3 bases, with 11 bases of the junction left unmatched. This CDR3 is CASSFPGRGGLYEQYF. For the CDR3, the DNA is TGTGCCAGCAGTTTCCCGGGGAGGGGCGGGCTCTACGAGCAGTACTTC.

The sample holds many counts of this clonotype. The CDR3 sequence: CASSLSSSGLSSGNEQFF. CDR3 nucleotides: TGTGCCAGCAGTTTATCGTCCAGCGGATTATCCTCCGGCAATGAGCAGTTCTTC. The rearrangement joins TRBV27 to TRBJ2-1, with D tentatively TRBD2 (5 bases). In germline, CDR1 is MNHEY, CDR2 SMNVEV (reference sequence). CDR3 length equals 18 residues. The germline V and J ends were trimmed by 0 bases and 6 bases, with 21 bases remaining between them.

In its sample, this clonotype was seen many times. The J gene is TRBJ1-5, the V gene TRBV28; 7 bases line up with TRBD1. CDR3 length: 14 residues. Unmatched junction bases numbered 8, after V lost 6 bases and J lost 6 bases. Germline V gene data show CDR1 as MDHEN and CDR2 as SYDVKM. The DNA of the CDR3 is TGTGCCAGCAGACTCGACAGGGTCGGTCAGCCCCAGCATTTT. This translates into CASRLDRVGQPQHF.

V and J are TRBV9 and TRBJ2-5; 8 bases line up with TRBD1. From germline, CDR1 is SGDLS and CDR2 YYNGEE. The CDR3 sequence is 15 residues long. V trimming: 0 bases; J trimming: 3 bases; junction bases outside the gene matches: 4. This chain's CDR3 is CASSVAGDRKETQYF. DNA of the CDR3: TGTGCCAGCAGCGTAGCAGGGGACAGGAAAGAGACCCAGTACTTC.

This clonotype was detected many times. The chain has TRBV4-1 and TRBJ2-1; TRBD1 might be the D (6 bases). This CDR3 is built from 17 residues. V lost 3 bases to trimming and J lost 3 bases, with 18 bases between them. Germline V gives CDR1 MGHRA, CDR2 YSYEKL. CDR3 bases: TGCGCCAGCAGCCAGCTACAGGGAAGCCCCCTCTACAATGAGCAGTTCTTC. Residues: CASSQLQGSPLYNEQFF.

The CDR3 loop is CASSHLGEQYF. CDR3 coding DNA: TGTGCCAGCAGCCATCTCGGGGAGCAGTACTTC. The gene calls are TRBV3-1 and TRBJ2-7; D is ambiguous. The CDR3 is 11 residues long. The V end lost 3 bases, the J end lost 7 bases, and 7 bases lay between the germline ends. Germline values: CDR1 LGHDT, CDR2 YNNKEL (reference sequence).

Ten or more counts support this clonotype. The genes are TRBV10-1 and TRBJ2-7; 7 bases align to TRBD2. CDR1 and CDR2 (germline): WNHNN, SYGVQD (reference sequence). With 0 bases clipped from V and 0 bases from J, the junction kept 5 bases outside the gene matches. The CDR3 is 16 amino acids. CDR3 residues: CASSESGGTGSYEQYF. Here the CDR3 DNA reads TGCGCCAGCAGTGAGTCGGGGGGGACCGGCTCCTACGAGCAGTACTTC.

The gene calls are TRBV18 and TRBJ1-5; no firm D call. Germline V gives CDR1 KGHSH, CDR2 LQKENI. V dropped 3 bases and J dropped 5 bases, with 14 bases sitting between them. The CDR3 is made up of 15 amino acids. The CDR3 loop reads CASSPDAGRDQPQHF. Written as DNA, the CDR3 is TGTGCCAGCTCACCGGACGCCGGGAGGGATCAGCCCCAGCATTTT. The variable domain in full, completed from reference TRBV18 and TRBJ1-5, reads NAGVMQNPRHLVRRRGQEARLRCSPMKGHSHVYWYRQLPEEGLKFMVYLQKENIIDESGMPKERFSAEFPKEGPSILRIQQVVRGDSAAYFCASSPDAGRDQPQHFGDGTRLSIL.

This clonotype was observed many times. J is TRBJ2-3 and V is TRBV11-2; either TRBD1 or TRBD2 may supply D (5 bases each). The CDR3 spans 15 residues. Trimming pared 2 bases from V and 11 bases from J, leaving 20 bases between. Germline assignment: CDR1 SGHAT and CDR2 FQNNGV. The CDR3 coding sequence is TGTGCCAGCAGCTTACTAGCACCACCCTTGGGGGAGCAGTATTTT. Its translation: CASSLLAPPLGEQYF.

The table lists this clonotype with many counts. The chain combines TRBV6-1 with TRBJ2-1, with D hard to call. V lost 5 bases, J lost 4 bases, and 9 bases lay in between. The CDR3 is 13 amino acids. Germline loops: CDR1 MNHNS, CDR2 SASEGT. CDR3 sequence: CASSHGPYNEQFF. CDR3 DNA: TGTGCCAGCAGTCACGGGCCTTACAATGAGCAGTTCTTC.

CDR3: CASIGLARNTGELFF. Written as DNA, the CDR3 is TGTGCCAGCATCGGACTAGCTCGGAACACCGGGGAGCTGTTTTTT. The chain couples TRBV28 to TRBJ2-2, with 8 bases identical to TRBD2. The CDR3 runs to 15 residues. Germline CDR1 is MDHEN and CDR2 is SYDVKM. J gave up 1 base and V 7 bases, and 5 bases lay outside the gene matches.

With regard to this clonotype: This clone may be a read error of a much larger clone one base away. The gene calls are TRBV4-1 and TRBJ2-1; no reliable D call. CDR1 and CDR2 from the germline V gene are MGHRA and YSYEKL. This CDR3 is 14 amino acids long. This CDR3 reads CAGSQDLKYDEQFF. The CDR3 coding sequence is TGCGCCGGCAGCCAAGATTTAAAATACGATGAGCAGTTCTTC.

This clonotype was seen just once. The chain links TRBV27 to TRBJ2-5, with 10 bases lining up with TRBD1. In germline, CDR1 is MNHEY, CDR2 SMNVEV (reference sequence). The CDR3 spans 13 residues. V lost 5 bases and J lost 6; bases outside the gene matches: 3. The CDR3 DNA reads TGTGCCAGCAGTCCGGACAGGGGGAAGACCCAGTACTTC. It translates to CASSPDRGKTQYF.

The rearrangement links TRBV28 to TRBJ2-5, with a possible D match to TRBD1 (5 bases). The CDR3 is 12 amino acids. Per germline, CDR1 MDHEN and CDR2 SYDVKM. V was trimmed by 6 bases and J by 5 bases, leaving 10 bases between them. The chain's CDR3 is CASRVSGETQYF. The CDR3 DNA is TGTGCCAGCAGGGTTTCAGGGGAGACCCAGTACTTC.

The gene calls are TRBV2 and TRBJ1-5, with a weak D call TRBD1 (5 bases). Germline CDR1 SNHLY, CDR2 FYNNEI. The CDR3 totals 15 residues. V was shortened by 4 bases and J by 0 bases, with 10 bases between the two germline ends. CDR3 sequence: CASSVRAVSNQPQHF. Here the CDR3 DNA reads TGTGCCAGCAGTGTCAGGGCTGTTAGCAATCAGCCCCAGCATTTT.

This clonotype came up many times. V gene TRBV30 combines with J gene TRBJ2-7; TRBD2 aligns across 8 bases. Germline trimming cut 2 bases from V and 3 bases from J; bases unmatched to any gene: 3. The CDR3 has 13 residues. Germline values: CDR1 GTSNPN, CDR2 SVGIG (reference sequence). The CDR3 protein is CAWSRSGGYEQYF. CDR3 sequence (DNA): TGTGCCTGGAGTAGGAGCGGGGGCTACGAGCAGTACTTC.

In its sample, this clonotype was seen many times. The rearrangement links TRBV30 to TRBJ1-6; D remains ambiguous. Looked up from germline, CDR1 is GTSNPN and CDR2 is SVGIG (reference sequence). Trimming took 2 bases from V and 0 from J, leaving 17 bases between them. CDR3 length equals 18 residues. The CDR3, as DNA: TGTGCCTGGAGTCCCGCCCGGACTGACCTCTCCTATAATTCACCCCTCCACTTT. It encodes CAWSPARTDLSYNSPLHF. The complete variable domain, with remaining parts taken from reference TRBV30 and TRBJ1-6, reads SQTIHQWPATLVQPVGSPLSLECTVEGTSNPNLYWYRQAAGRGLQLLFYSVGIGQISSEVPQNLSASRPQDRQFILSSKKLLLSDSGFYLCAWSPARTDLSYNSPLHFGNGTRLTVT.

At least ten counts were recorded for this clonotype. The genes are TRBV6-5 and TRBJ1-6; D is uncertain. V shed 0 bases and J shed 5 bases, with 17 bases lying between them. The CDR3 runs 18 residues. Germline loops: CDR1 MNHEY, CDR2 SVGAGI. The CDR3 loop reads CASSYSSRIGVDNSPLHF. As DNA, the CDR3 is TGTGCCAGCAGTTACTCCTCCCGGATCGGGGTTGATAATTCACCCCTCCACTTT.